This T cell receptor beta chain was obtained from a study of shared clonotypes between healthy human individuals (dated by TCRdb to 2020 to 2021). For the wider study: Three men and a couple of women, aged 18 to 49 years, made up the cohort. Leukapheresis yielded between about 0.94 and 8.9 billion PBMCs per donor. Blood TCR repertoires of a handful of healthy adults were deeply sequenced to estimate repertoire size and the extent of clonotype sharing between individuals. For each donor, CD4 naive and CD4 memory were each given three plates, CD8 naive was given two plates, and CD8 memory was given one plate. Different laboratories and diverse techniques were used to prepare libraries and sequence TCR repertoires, to increase sequencing depth and limit assay-specific biases. On the study overall, not on this receptor specifically: Because the study included only a small number of donors, the genetic and exposure-history diversity represented was limited. Only blood was sampled, and tissue TCR repertoires likely differ from those in blood. Higher generation probabilities were observed for clonotypes shared by all four sorted-subset donors than for non-shared clonotypes. Even with the large sequencing depth, rarefaction of the sorted-subset datasets indicated that sequencing was incomplete. Based on pairwise subsampling, the degree of clonotype sharing among donors was expected to be affected by sequencing depth. Sharing across a handful of donors was observed for about 5% of naive CD4, about 4% of naive CD8, about 2.3% of memory CD4, and approximately 0.41% of memory CD8 clonotypes. Naive subsets generally had larger estimated clonotype richness than memory subsets.

As for this clone: Its specific antigen is unknown. Base qualities are missing; no much larger clone stands one base away. This specimen includes other DNA sequences encoding the same CDR3.

Healthy HIV-negative adults with no recently reported acute infections or vaccinations were included as donors. All donors were Caucasian adults living in Nashville, Tennessee, USA. CD4+ T cells were enriched by magnetic negative selection, after which naive cells were positively selected on CD45RA and the negative fraction was taken as the memory subset. After blood collection by leukapheresis, PBMCs were isolated using Ficoll-Histopaque density gradient centrifugation and then cryopreserved in the vapor phase of liquid nitrogen. Analytical flow cytometry was used to check the purity and quantity of every magnetically sorted T cell population. Genomic DNA was isolated from every sorted fraction and measured by UV absorbance on a Nanodrop 2000c. The germline V gene sets CDR1 to SGHRS and CDR2 to YFSETQ. The CDR3, from cysteine to phenylalanine, totals 14 residues. Just the 42-base CDR3 DNA is kept, in frame starting at base 1. Unmatched junction bases come to 2, with V trimmed by 2 bases and J by 5 bases.

Using the deep immunoSEQ assay, TCR CDR3 regions were amplified from genomic DNA by multiplex PCR. Extracted genomic DNA from each cell subset was spread evenly across all wells of several immunoSEQ 96-well plates, with each plate serving as a replicate. For sorted subsets, roughly 190 ng of genomic DNA, equivalent to 30,000 or so T cell genomes, went into each replicate PCR. Purified libraries were quantified with a Qubit 3.0 fluorometer, sized on a Bioanalyzer 2100, and re-quantified with the KAPA Library Quantification kit. Each immunoSEQ 96-well plate was sequenced on its own single-read 150-cycle Illumina NextSeq 550 flow cell. Regarding the original processing steps: Because the immunoSEQ output held only junctional sequences and lacked quality scores, the filtering could not match the filtering applied to full-length reads. To assign V/J genes and CDR3, sequences were annotated using PyIR, a Python wrapper for IgBLAST v1.9, with IMGT germline references. Reads were filtered out if the reads had weak V/J assignments (E-value above 1e-6), no CDR3, stop codons, out-of-frame junctions, or ambiguous translated residues. V3J clonotypes were defined as sequences sharing the same inferred V gene, J gene, and CDR3 amino acid sequence. To compute the percentage overlap between repertoires, the number of shared unique clonotypes was divided by the size of the smaller repertoire. RTK rarefaction, the Chao1 estimator, and Recon v2.1 estimates of unobserved clonotypes were used to assess repertoire richness. OLGA was used to compute generation probabilities for all TCRbeta clonotypes that the gDNA method yielded from a handful of donors. What TCRdb holds here is the immuneACCESS table cut down to in-frame rearrangements. Part of the clones is not present; checked against another copy, under half of the missing clones reflect an unresolved V gene, and the others are unexplained. That table supplies the V and J calls and clone size; D and trimming were determined from the DNA. For this sample there are roughly 2,500,000 clones; roughly 93% appear just once. Together, the top ten hold approximately 0.37% of the sample.

This clonotype was obtained from a man aged 18 to 29 in good health. Some clones in this sample may be carry-over from other donors' samples. This chain joins TRBV5-1 to TRBJ1-1; TRBD1 lines up with 11 middle nucleotides. Input material: naive CD4+ T cells from PBMCs. The sample's cell subset or site label, in plain terms: CD45RA+ positively selected. Here is the DNA: TGCGCCAGCAGCTTAGGGACAGGGGGTACTGAAGCTTTCTTT. The translation is CASSLGTGGTEAFF.